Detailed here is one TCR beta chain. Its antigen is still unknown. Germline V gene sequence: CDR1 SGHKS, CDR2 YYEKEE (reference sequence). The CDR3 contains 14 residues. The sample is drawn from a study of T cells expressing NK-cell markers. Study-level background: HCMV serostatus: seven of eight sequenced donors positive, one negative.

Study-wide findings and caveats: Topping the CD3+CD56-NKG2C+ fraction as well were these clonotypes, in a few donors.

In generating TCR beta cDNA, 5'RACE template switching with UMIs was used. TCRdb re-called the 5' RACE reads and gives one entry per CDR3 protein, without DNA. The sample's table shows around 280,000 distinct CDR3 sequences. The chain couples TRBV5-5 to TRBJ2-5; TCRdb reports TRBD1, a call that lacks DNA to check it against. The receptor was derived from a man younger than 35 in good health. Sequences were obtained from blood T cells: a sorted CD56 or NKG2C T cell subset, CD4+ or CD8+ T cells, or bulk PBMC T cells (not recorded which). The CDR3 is CASSLEQGRETQYF. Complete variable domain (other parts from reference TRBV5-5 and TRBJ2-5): DAGVTQSPTHLIKTRGQQVTLRCSPISGHKSVSWYQQVLGQGPQFIFQYYEKEERGRGNFPDRFSARQFPNYSSELNVNALLLGDSALYLCASSLEQGRETQYFGPGTRLLVL.